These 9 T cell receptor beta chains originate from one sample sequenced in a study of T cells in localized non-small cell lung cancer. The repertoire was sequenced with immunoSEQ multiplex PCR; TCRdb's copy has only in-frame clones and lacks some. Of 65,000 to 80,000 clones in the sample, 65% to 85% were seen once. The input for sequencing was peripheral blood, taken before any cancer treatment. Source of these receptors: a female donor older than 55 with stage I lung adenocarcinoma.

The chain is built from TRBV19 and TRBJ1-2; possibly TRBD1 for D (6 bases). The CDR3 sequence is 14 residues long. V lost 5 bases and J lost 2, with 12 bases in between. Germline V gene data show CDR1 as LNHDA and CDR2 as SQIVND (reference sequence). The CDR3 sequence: CASSLSDSNYGYTF. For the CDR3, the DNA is TGTGCCAGTAGTCTCTCGGACAGCAACTATGGCTACACCTTC.

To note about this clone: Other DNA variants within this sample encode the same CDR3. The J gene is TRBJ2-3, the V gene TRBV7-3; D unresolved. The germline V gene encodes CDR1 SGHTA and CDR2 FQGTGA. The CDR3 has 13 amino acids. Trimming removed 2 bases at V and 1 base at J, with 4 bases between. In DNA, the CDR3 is TGTGCCAGCAGCTTACAGGGCACAGATACGCAGTATTTT. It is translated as CASSLQGTDTQYF.

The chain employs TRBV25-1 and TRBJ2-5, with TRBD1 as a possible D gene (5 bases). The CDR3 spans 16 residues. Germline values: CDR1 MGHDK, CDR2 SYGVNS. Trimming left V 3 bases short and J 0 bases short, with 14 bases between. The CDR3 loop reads CASSDVDRTYQETQYF. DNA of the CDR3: TGTGCCAGCAGTGACGTCGACAGAACGTACCAAGAGACCCAGTACTTC.

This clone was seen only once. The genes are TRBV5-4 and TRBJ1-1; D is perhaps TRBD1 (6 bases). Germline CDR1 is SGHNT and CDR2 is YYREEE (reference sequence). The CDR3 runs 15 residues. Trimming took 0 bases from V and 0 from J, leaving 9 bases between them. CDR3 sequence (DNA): TGTGCCAGCAGCTTGGCCGGGGGCCTGAACACTGAAGCTTTCTTT. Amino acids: CASSLAGGLNTEAFF.

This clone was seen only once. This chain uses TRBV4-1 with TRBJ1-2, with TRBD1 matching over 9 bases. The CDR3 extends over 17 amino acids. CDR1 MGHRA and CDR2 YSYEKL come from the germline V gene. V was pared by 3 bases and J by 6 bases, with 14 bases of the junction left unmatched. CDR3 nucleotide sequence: TGCGCCAGCAGCCACCGGCGACAGGGGGGGGGATTCGATGGCTACACCTTC. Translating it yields CASSHRRQGGGFDGYTF.

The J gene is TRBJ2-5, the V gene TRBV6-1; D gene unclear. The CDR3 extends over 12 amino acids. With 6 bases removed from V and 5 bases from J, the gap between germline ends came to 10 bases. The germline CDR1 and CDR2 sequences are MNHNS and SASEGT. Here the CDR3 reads CASSRVGETQYF. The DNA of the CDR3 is TGTGCCAGCAGCCGGGTGGGGGAGACCCAGTACTTC.

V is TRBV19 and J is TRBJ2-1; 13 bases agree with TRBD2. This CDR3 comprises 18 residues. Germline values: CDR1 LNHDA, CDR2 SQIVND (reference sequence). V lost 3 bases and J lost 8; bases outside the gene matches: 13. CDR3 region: CASSISYGLAGELDEQFF. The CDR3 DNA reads TGTGCCAGTAGTATCTCCTATGGACTAGCGGGGGAATTGGATGAGCAGTTCTTC.

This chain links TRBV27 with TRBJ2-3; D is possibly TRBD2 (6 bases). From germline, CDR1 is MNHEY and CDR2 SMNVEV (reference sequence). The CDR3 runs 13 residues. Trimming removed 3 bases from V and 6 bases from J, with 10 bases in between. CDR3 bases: TGTGCCAGCAGTTTGGGGGGTTCGGATACGCAGTATTTT. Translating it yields CASSLGGSDTQYF.

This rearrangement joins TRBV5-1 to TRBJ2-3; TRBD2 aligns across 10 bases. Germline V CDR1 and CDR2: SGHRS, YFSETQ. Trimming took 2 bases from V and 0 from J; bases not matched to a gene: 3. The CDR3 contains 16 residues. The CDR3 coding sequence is TGCGCCAGCAGCTTTAGCGGGGGGATTAGCACAGATACGCAGTATTTT. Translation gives CASSFSGGISTDTQYF.